This T cell receptor (beta chain) was identified in a study of CD8 T cells in ankylosing spondylitis. Study-level results: Among TCR beta sequences, a motif of under ten highly homologous variants appeared characteristic of ankylosing spondylitis blood. Previously reported in reactive arthritis synovial fluid and blood were some of the motif variants.

The CDR3 is 15 amino acids. V lost 5 bases and J lost 6, with 20 bases in between. CDR1 is SGHAT, CDR2 FQNNGV, per germline. Turning to this clonotype: What it binds is unknown.

TCRdb re-analysed the 5' RACE reads in MiXCR, keeping a single row per CDR3 protein. The sample contains around 490,000 distinct CDR3 sequences, approximately 5.3% of which appear only once. V usage is TRBV11-2 and J usage is TRBJ2-7; the D gene is possibly TRBD2 (5 bases). Sequenced material: blood, either unsorted or a sorted T cell fraction (not recorded which). This TCR was sampled from a male donor with ankylosing spondylitis. In DNA form, the CDR3 reads TGTGCCAGCAGCCCCGCCGGCGGGCCGCGAGGCGAGCAGTACTTC. It is translated as CASSPAGGPRGEQYF.